The clone carrying this T cell receptor (beta chain) was observed a single time. Its antigen is not identified. The data derive from a study of OX40 agonist ivuxolimab in advanced cancers. Study-wide points: Expanded clones were, on average, more numerous in CD8+ T cells than in CD4+. Partly responding patients at 0.1-3.0 mg/kg showed some of the smallest clonal expansion.

The CDR3 extends over 18 amino acids. Looked up from germline, CDR1 is SGDLS and CDR2 is YYNGEE. V trimming: 1 base; J trimming: 6 bases; junction bases outside the gene matches: 17. Sequencing was performed with immunoSEQ multiplex PCR; in TCRdb, only in-frame clones are kept and a portion is missing. The repertoire holds approximately 3,000 clones, with roughly three quarters as singletons. This clonotype originated in an adult with an advanced solid tumor such as melanoma, head and neck, liver or kidney cancer. The chain recombines TRBV9 with TRBJ2-3; TRBD2 matches at 7 bases. The material was CD4+ or CD8+ T cells sorted from blood, obtained in a trial of the OX40 agonist ivuxolimab. The CDR3 region is CASSVRDGGGSSPDTQYF. CDR3 bases: TGTGCCAGCAGCGTAAGAGATGGTGGCGGGAGTTCGCCGGATACGCAGTATTTT.